The source of this T cell receptor (beta chain) is a study of T-cell reconstitution after alpha-beta-depleted transplantation in children. The CDR3 is 17 amino acids. The V end was cut by 3 bases, the J end by 0 bases, with 15 bases between. Germline V CDR1 and CDR2: SGHDT, YYEEEE. The library targeted TCRbeta and was prepared with unique molecular identifiers. MiXCR, run by TCRdb on the PCR reads, gives a single entry per CDR3 protein. The profile shows around 680,000 distinct CDR3 sequences, approximately 17% of them singletons. The sample in question was PBMCs from the stem cell graft donor, obtained from the stem cell graft. The TCR originated in a human donor who donated a stem cell graft to a child with acute myeloid leukemia. This sequence joins TRBV5-6 and TRBJ2-2; D is possibly TRBD1 or TRBD2 (5 bases each). The CDR3 is CASSWGMRDANTGELFF. The DNA of the CDR3 is TGTGCCAGCAGCTGGGGAATGAGGGACGCGAACACCGGGGAGCTGTTTTTT.